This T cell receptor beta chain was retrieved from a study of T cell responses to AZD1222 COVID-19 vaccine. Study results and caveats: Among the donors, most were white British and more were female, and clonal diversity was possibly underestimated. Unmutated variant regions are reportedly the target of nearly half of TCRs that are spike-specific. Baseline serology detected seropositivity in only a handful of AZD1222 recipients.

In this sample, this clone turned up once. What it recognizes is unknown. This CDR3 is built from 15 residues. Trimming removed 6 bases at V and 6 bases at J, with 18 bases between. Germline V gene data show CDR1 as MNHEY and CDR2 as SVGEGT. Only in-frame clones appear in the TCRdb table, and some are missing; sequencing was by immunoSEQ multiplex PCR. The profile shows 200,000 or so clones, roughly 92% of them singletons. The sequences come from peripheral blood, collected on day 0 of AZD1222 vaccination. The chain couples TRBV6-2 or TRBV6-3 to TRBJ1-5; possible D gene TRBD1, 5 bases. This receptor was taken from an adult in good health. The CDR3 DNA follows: TGTGCCAGCAGCGCTACGCGGCAGGGAGGTCAGCCCCAGCATTTT. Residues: CASSATRQGGQPQHF.